These T cell receptor beta chains were read from a single sample in a study of radiation and T cells in renal cell carcinoma. Method: immunoSEQ multiplex PCR; TCRdb's copy keeps in-frame clones and lacks some. The sample holds 130,000 to 150,000 clones, roughly 90% seen once. Sequences were derived from blood, sampled from a patient whose treatment included radiotherapy and nephrectomy. The receptor source for this set is a woman between 45 and 60 years old with renal cell carcinoma. Each CDR3 is given with its conserved first and last residue. The order of the fields is J gene, D gene, V gene, clone size, CDR3 protein, CDR3 DNA. A D gene is named only where the DNA matches it firmly. The size field is filled for only some rows; it gives once, few, many or a size class.

TRBJ1-1,-,TRBV5-4,-,CASSWGTGGWTEAFF,TGTGCCAGCAGCTGGGGAACTGGGGGTTGGACTGAAGCTTTCTTT
TRBJ2-5,-,TRBV6-1,-,CASSDPVGAPGTQYF,TGTGCCAGCAGTGACCCCGTGGGGGCCCCAGGGACCCAGTACTTC
TRBJ1-6,-,TRBV7-6,-,CASSLAGGSPLHF,TGTGCCAGCAGCTTAGCAGGAGGCTCACCCCTCCACTTT
TRBJ2-3,-,TRBV2,-,CASSPPGGPSTDTQYF,TGTGCCAGCAGTCCCCCCGGGGGCCCTAGCACAGATACGCAGTATTTT
TRBJ1-2,TRBD1,TRBV29-1,-,CSVGQGNEAFYGYTF,TGCAGCGTTGGACAGGGTAATGAGGCCTTCTATGGCTACACCTTC
TRBJ2-6,TRBD2,TRBV19,once,CASSIAGGLASGANVLTF,TGTGCCAGTAGTATAGCGGGAGGCCTAGCCTCTGGGGCCAACGTCCTGACTTTC
TRBJ2-2,-,TRBV5-6,-,CASSTGSGELFF,TGTGCCAGCAGCACAGGGTCCGGGGAGCTGTTTTTT
TRBJ2-7,-,TRBV29-1,-,CSVESAYEQYF,TGCAGCGTTGAATCTGCATACGAGCAGTACTTC
TRBJ1-2,-,TRBV4-1,-,CASSQDQARVVDGYTF,TGCGCCAGCAGCCAAGATCAGGCCAGGGTCGTCGATGGCTACACCTTC
TRBJ2-3,TRBD1,TRBV19,-,CASSMRTGGIADTQYF,TGTGCCAGTAGTATGAGGACAGGGGGTATTGCAGATACGCAGTATTTT